This TCR beta chain originates from a study of T cell responses to AZD1222 COVID-19 vaccine. Overall study results and limits: Among vaccine-associated CD4 TCRs, coverage spanned spike, with dominance at 160-218 and 743-854.

Only in-frame clones appear in the TCRdb table, and some are missing; sequencing was by immunoSEQ multiplex PCR. This sample has about 180,000 clones, with 90% to 95% found just once. To note about this clone: Its antigen is undetermined.

The clonotype was recovered from an adult in good health. This sample comprised peripheral blood, obtained on day 0 of AZD1222 vaccination.

The CDR3: CASSLPGSQYF. In nucleotides, the CDR3 is TGTGCCAGCAGCTTGCCGGGTTCGCAGTATTTT. The rearrangement uses TRBV7-2 and TRBJ2-3; no reliable D call. Trimming cost V 3 bases and J 10 bases, with 8 bases left between them. There are 11 residues in the CDR3. Germline V gene lookup returns CDR1 SGHTA and CDR2 FQGNSA.